In this sample, the clone carrying this T cell receptor (beta chain) turned up a few times. No antigen is known for it. One end of the junction varies from germline; a read error may be responsible. The repertoire was sequenced with immunoSEQ multiplex PCR; TCRdb's copy has only in-frame clones and lacks some. Among about 150,000 clones listed, 87% were seen once. This entry belongs to a study of T cell responses to AZD1222 COVID-19 vaccine. General study points: Just five or six AZD1222 recipients tested seropositive at baseline.

This CDR3 region has 12 residues. Germline loops: CDR1 PRHDT, CDR2 FYEKMQ (reference sequence). Second-dose schedules of about 4 or about 12 weeks were combined. This TCR derives from an adult who received the AZD1222 COVID-19 vaccine. Material: peripheral blood, obtained 28 days after the second AZD1222 dose. The chain combines TRBV13 with TRBJ1-5; D is uncertain. CDR3 sequence (DNA): TGTGCCAGCAGCCCCCACCCGGAGGGTTCGGATTTT. This translates into CASSPHPEGSDF.